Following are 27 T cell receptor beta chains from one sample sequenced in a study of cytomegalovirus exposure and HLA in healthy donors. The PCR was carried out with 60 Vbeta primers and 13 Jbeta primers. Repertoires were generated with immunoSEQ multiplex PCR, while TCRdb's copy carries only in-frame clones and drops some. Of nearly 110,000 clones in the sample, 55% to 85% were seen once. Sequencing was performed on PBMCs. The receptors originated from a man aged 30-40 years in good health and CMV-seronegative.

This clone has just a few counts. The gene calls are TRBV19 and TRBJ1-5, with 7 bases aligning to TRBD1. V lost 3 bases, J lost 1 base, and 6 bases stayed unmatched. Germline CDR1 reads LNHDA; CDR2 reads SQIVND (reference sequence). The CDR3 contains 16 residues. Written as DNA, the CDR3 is TGTGCCAGTAGTATTTCCGTGACAGGGAGCAATCAGCCCCAGCATTTT. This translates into CASSISVTGSNQPQHF.

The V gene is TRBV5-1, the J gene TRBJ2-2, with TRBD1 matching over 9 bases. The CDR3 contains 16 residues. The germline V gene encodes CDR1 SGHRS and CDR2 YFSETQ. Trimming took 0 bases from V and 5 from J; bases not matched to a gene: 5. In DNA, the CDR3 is TGCGCCAGCAGCTTGGTAGGACAGGGGTCTACCGGGGAGCTGTTTTTT. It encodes CASSLVGQGSTGELFF.

CDR3 amino acids: CASSYLGGHNEQFF. The CDR3 nucleotides are TGTGCCAGCAGCTATCTAGGGGGCCACAATGAGCAGTTCTTC. J is TRBJ2-1 and V is TRBV7-2, with 7 bases identical to TRBD1. The ends lost 4 bases at V and 5 bases at J; junction bases unmatched: 5. The CDR3 runs 14 residues. Germline CDR1 SGHTA, CDR2 FQGNSA. Supplemented by reference TRBV7-2 and TRBJ2-1, the full variable domain reads GAGVSQSPSNKVTEKGKDVELRCDPISGHTALYWYRQSLGQGLEFLIYFQGNSAPDKSGLPSDRFSAERTGGSVSTLTIQRTQQEDSAVYLCASSYLGGHNEQFFGPGTRLTVL.

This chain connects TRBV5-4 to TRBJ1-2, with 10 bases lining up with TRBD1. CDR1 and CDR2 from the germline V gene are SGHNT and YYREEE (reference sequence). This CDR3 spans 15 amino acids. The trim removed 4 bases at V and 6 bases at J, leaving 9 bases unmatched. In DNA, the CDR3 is TGTGCCAGCAGCCCGGGACAGGGGAGCGATGATGGCTACACCTTC. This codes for CASSPGQGSDDGYTF.

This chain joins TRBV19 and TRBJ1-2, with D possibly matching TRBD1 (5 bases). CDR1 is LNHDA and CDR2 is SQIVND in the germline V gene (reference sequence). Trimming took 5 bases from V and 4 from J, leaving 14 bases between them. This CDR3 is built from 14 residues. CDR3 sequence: CASSPTIGGYGYTF. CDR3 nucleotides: TGTGCCAGTAGTCCGACTATCGGGGGCTATGGCTACACCTTC.

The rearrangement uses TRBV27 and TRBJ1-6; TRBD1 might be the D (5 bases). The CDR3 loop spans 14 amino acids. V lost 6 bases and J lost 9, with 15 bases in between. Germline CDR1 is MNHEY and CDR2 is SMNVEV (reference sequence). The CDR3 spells CASRFGQGGSPLHF. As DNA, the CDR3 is TGTGCCAGCAGGTTCGGGCAGGGTGGTTCACCCCTCCACTTT.

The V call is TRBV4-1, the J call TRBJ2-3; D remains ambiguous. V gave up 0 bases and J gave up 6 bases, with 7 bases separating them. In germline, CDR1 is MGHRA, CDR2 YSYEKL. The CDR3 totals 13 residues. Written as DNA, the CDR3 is TGCGCCAGCAGCCAAGATCCGCGGGATACGCAGTATTTT. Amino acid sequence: CASSQDPRDTQYF.

In DNA, the CDR3 is TGTGCCACCAGCAGTCGACAGGGGAGGGAGACCCAGTACTTC. Translating gives CATSSRQGRETQYF. The chain is built from TRBV15 and TRBJ2-5; the match to TRBD1 covers 8 bases. V gave up 3 bases and J gave up 5 bases; unmatched junction bases: 5. Germline CDR1 and CDR2: LNHNV and YYDKDF (reference sequence). CDR3 size: 14 residues.

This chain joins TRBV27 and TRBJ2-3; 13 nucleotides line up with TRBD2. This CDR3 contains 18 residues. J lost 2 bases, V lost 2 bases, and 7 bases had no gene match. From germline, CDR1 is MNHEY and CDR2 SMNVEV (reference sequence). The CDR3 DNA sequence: TGTGCCAGCAGTTTAGGGGGGACTAGCGGGACTTACACAGATACGCAGTATTTT. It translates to CASSLGGTSGTYTDTQYF.

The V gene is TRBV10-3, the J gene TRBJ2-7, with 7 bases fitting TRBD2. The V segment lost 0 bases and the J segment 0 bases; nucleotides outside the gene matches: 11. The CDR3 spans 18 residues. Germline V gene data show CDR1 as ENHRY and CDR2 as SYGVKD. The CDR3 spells CAISESSLLAGRSYEQYF. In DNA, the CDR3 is TGTGCCATCAGTGAGTCGAGTCTTTTAGCGGGCCGCTCCTACGAGCAGTACTTC.

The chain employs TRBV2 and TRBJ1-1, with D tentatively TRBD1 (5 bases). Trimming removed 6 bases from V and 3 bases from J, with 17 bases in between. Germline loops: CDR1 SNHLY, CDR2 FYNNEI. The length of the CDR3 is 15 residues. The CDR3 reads CASSPLGAGDTEAFF. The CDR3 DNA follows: TGTGCCAGCAGCCCCCTCGGGGCGGGGGACACTGAAGCTTTCTTT.

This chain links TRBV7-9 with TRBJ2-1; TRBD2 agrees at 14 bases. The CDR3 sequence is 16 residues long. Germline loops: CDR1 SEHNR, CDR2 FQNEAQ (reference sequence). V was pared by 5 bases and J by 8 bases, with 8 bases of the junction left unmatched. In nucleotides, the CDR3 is TGTGCCAGCAGCCCGCGGACTAGCGGGAGGCAGGATGAGCAGTTCTTC. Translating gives CASSPRTSGRQDEQFF.

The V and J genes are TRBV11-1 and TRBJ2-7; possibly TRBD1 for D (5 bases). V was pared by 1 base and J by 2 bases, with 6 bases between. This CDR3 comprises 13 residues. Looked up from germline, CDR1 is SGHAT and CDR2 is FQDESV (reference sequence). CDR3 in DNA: TGTGCCAGCAGCTTAGACAGGCCCTACGAGCAGTACTTC. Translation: CASSLDRPYEQYF.

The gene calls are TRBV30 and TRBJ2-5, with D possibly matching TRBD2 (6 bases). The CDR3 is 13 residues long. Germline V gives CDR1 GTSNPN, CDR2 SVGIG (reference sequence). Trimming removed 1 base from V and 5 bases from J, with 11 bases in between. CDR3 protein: CAWSASGRETQYF. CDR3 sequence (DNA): TGTGCCTGGAGTGCGTCTGGGAGGGAGACCCAGTACTTC.

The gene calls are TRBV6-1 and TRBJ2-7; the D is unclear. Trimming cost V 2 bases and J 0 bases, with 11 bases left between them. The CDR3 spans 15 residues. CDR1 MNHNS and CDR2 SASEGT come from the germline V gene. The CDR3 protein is CASSESAGSSYEQYF. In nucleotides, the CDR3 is TGTGCCAGCAGTGAATCTGCAGGAAGCTCCTACGAGCAGTACTTC.

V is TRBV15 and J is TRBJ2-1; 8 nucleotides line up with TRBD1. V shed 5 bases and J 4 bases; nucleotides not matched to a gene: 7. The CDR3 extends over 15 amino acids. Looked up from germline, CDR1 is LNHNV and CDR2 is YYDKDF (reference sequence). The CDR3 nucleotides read TGTGCCACCAGCGGGGGTGGGACAGGTTACAATGAGCAGTTCTTC. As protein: CATSGGGTGYNEQFF.

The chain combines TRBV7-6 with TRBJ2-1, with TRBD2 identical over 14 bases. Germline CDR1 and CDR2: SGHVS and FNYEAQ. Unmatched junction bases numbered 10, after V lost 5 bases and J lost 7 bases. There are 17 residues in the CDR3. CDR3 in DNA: TGTGCCAGCAGCCCAGGACTAGCGGGAGGTAGTGGTAATGAGCAGTTCTTC. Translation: CASSPGLAGGSGNEQFF.

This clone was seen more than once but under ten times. As DNA, the CDR3 is TGTGCCAGCAGTGACCGGGGGGCCGGGGAGCTGTTTTTT. It translates to CASSDRGAGELFF. The V gene is TRBV6-4, the J gene TRBJ2-2; 7 bases are shared with TRBD2. CDR3 length equals 13 residues. Germline V gives CDR1 MRHNA, CDR2 SNTAGT. The V gene end was trimmed by 2 bases and the J gene end by 6 bases; junction bases not matched to a gene: 0.

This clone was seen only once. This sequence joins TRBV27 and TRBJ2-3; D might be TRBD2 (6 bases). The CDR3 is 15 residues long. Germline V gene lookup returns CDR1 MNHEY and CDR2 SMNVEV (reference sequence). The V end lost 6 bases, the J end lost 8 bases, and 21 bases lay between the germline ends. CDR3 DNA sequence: TGTGCCAGCAGACCATCCGGGACTCTTCATACTACGCAGTATTTT. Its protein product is CASRPSGTLHTTQYF.

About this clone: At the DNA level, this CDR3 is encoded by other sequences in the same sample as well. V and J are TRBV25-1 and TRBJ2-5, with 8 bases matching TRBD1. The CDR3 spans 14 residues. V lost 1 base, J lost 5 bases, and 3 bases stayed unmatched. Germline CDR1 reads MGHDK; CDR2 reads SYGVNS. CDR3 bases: TGTGCCAGCAGTGAATCAGGGGGCGGTGAGACCCAGTACTTC. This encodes CASSESGGGETQYF.

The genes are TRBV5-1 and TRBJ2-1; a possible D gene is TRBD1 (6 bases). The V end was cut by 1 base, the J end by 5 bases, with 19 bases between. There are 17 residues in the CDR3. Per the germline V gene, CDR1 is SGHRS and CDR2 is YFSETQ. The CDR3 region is CASSLSTNRVINNEQFF. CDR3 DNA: TGCGCCAGCAGCTTGTCCACAAACAGGGTAATAAACAATGAGCAGTTCTTC.

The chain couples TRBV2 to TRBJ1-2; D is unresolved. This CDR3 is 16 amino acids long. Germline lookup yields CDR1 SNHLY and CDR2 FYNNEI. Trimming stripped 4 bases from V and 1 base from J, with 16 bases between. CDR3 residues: CASSAILGTINYGYTF. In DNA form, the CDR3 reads TGTGCCAGCAGTGCCATCCTAGGAACGATTAACTATGGCTACACCTTC.

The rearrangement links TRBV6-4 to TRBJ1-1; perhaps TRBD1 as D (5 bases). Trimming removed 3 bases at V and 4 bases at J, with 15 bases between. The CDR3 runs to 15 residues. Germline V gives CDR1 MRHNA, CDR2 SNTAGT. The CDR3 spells CASSESGAGRTEAFF. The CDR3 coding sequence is TGTGCCAGCAGTGAATCCGGGGCGGGGCGCACTGAAGCTTTCTTT.

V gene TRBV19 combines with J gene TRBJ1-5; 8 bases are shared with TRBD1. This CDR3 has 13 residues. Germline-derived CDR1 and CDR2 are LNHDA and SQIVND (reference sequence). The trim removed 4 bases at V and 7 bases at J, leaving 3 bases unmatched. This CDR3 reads CASSKDRAQPQHF. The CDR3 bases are TGTGCCAGTAGTAAGGACAGGGCACAGCCCCAGCATTTT.

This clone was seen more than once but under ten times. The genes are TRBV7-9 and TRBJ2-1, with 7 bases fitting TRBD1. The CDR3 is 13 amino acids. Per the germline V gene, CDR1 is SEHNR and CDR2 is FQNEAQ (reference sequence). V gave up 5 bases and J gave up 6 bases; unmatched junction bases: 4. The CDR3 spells CASSPQGPNEQFF. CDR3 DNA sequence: TGTGCCAGCAGCCCACAGGGGCCCAATGAGCAGTTCTTC.

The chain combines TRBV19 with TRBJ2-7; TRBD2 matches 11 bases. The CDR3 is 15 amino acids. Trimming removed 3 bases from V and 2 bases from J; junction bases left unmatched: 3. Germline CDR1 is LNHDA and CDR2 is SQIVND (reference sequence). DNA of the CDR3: TGTGCCAGTAGTATCCCTAGCGGGGGGACCTACGAGCAGTACTTC. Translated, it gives CASSIPSGGTYEQYF.

The CDR3 DNA sequence: TGTGCCACCAGCAGAGATCGAGCCCACAGCACAGATACGCAGTATTTT. Translated: CATSRDRAHSTDTQYF. The chain combines TRBV15 with TRBJ2-3; D unresolved. There are 16 residues in the CDR3. The germline gives CDR1 LNHNV, CDR2 YYDKDF (reference sequence). V lost 0 bases and J 0 bases, leaving 10 bases between the germline ends.